This entry lists 9 T cell receptor beta chains sequenced from one sample in a study of blood T cells in healthy people across ages. Through a sample-barcoded 5' primer and a J-beta primer mix, a second PCR was run for 7 to 11 cycles. MiXCR was run by TCRdb on the 5' RACE reads, yielding one entry per CDR3 protein. The sample contains 800,000 or so distinct CDR3 sequences, around 45% of which appear only once. Input material: blood. The receptors were gathered from a man aged 80 or over in good health.

The J gene is TRBJ2-3, the V gene TRBV12-5; D is perhaps TRBD2 (6 bases). Per germline, CDR1 LGHNT and CDR2 FRNRAP. The CDR3 totals 15 residues. Trimming took off 3 bases at V and 3 bases at J, with 13 bases between the two ends. CDR3 sequence reads: CASGFLADPTDTQYF. The CDR3 nucleotides read TGTGCTAGTGGTTTCTTAGCGGATCCAACAGATACGCAGTATTTT.

To note about this clonotype: This likely comes from a read error, as the CDR3 has no conserved phenylalanine or tryptophan at its end. J is TRBJ2-1 and V is TRBV15; 8 nucleotides align to TRBD1. Germline values: CDR1 LNHNV, CDR2 YYDKDF (reference sequence). The CDR3 runs 14 residues. J was trimmed by 9 bases and V by 0 bases; bases with no gene match: 4. CDR3: CATSREQGACEQFY. CDR3 bases: TGTGCCACCAGCAGAGAGCAGGGGGCGTGTGAGCAGTTCTAC.

J is TRBJ2-7 and V is TRBV27, with D perhaps TRBD1 or TRBD2 (6 bases each). V lost 5 bases, J lost 2 bases, and 10 bases lay in between. CDR1 and CDR2 (germline): MNHEY, SMNVEV (reference sequence). This CDR3 is 13 amino acids long. The CDR3 nucleotides are TGTGCCAGCAGTCAGGGGACTCCCTACGAGCAGTACTTC. Protein: CASSQGTPYEQYF.

This rearrangement joins TRBV20-1 to TRBJ1-1; D not certain. Trimming took off 3 bases at V and 4 bases at J, with 12 bases between the two ends. Germline V gene data show CDR1 as DFQATT and CDR2 as SNEGSKA (reference sequence). The CDR3 totals 13 residues. The CDR3 loop is CSASNEPGTEAFF. CDR3 nucleotides: TGCAGTGCTAGTAACGAACCCGGCACTGAAGCTTTCTTT.

This clonotype was recorded a few times. One end of the junction is discordant with germline, which a read error may explain. The J gene is TRBJ2-3, the V gene TRBV2; D is unclear. In germline, CDR1 is SNHLY, CDR2 FYNNEI. The CDR3 runs to 12 residues. The CDR3 reads CARRRSTDTQYF. In nucleotides, the CDR3 is TGTGCCCGCAGACGCAGCACAGATACGCAGTATTTT.

The V and J genes are TRBV6-5 and TRBJ2-1, with D uncertain. In germline, CDR1 is MNHEY, CDR2 SVGAGI. V lost 0 bases and J lost 12, with 6 bases in between. The CDR3 loop spans 11 amino acids. This CDR3 reads CASSYSKVQFF. The CDR3, as DNA: TGTGCCAGCAGTTACTCGAAGGTGCAGTTCTTC.

Comments on this clonotype: The junction and the germline gene differ at one end; a read error may be behind it. The chain couples TRBV20-1 to TRBJ2-1, with D tentatively TRBD2 (6 bases). Germline V lookup: CDR1 DFQATT, CDR2 SNEGSKA (reference sequence). This CDR3 region has 14 residues. The CDR3 spells CSATPRDPLNEQFF. The CDR3 nucleotides read TGCAGCGCTACTCCGCGGGACCCACTCAATGAGCAGTTCTTC.

The V gene is TRBV7-2, the J gene TRBJ2-7; D is uncertain. Trimming stripped 1 base from V and 2 bases from J, with 12 bases between. Germline CDR1 reads SGHTA; CDR2 reads FQGNSA. The CDR3 runs to 15 residues. CDR3 coding DNA: TGTGCCAGCAGCTTAGGTAGTCTTCCGACCTACGAGCAGTACTTC. Amino acid sequence: CASSLGSLPTYEQYF. Variable domain in full (rest from reference TRBV7-2 and TRBJ2-7): GAGVSQSPSNKVTEKGKDVELRCDPISGHTALYWYRQSLGQGLEFLIYFQGNSAPDKSGLPSDRFSAERTGGSVSTLTIQRTQQEDSAVYLCASSLGSLPTYEQYFGPGTRLTVT.

The J gene is TRBJ2-1, the V gene TRBV12-3 or TRBV12-4, with no clear D. CDR3 length: 15 amino acids. Trimming shortened V by 1 base and J by 4 bases, and 11 bases separated the two germline ends. CDR3 amino acids: CASSLVIVGYNEQFF. CDR3 in DNA: TGTGCCAGCAGTTTAGTAATAGTGGGATACAATGAGCAGTTCTTC.